Following are 30 T cell receptor beta chains from one sample sequenced in a study of T cell repertoires in MIS-A myocarditis. Produced via immunoSEQ multiplex PCR; TCRdb's table is partial and in-frame only. The profile shows over 9,000 clones, 65% to 90% of them singletons. Sequences were obtained from right ventricle heart tissue obtained at autopsy. Receptor source: a man younger than 35 with fulminant myocarditis from multisystem inflammatory syndrome in adults (MIS-A) after COVID-19.

This clone was seen a few times. The chain couples TRBV30 to TRBJ2-2; 12 bases are a match to TRBD2. CDR3 size: 17 residues. Germline assignment: CDR1 GTSNPN and CDR2 SVGIG (reference sequence). V shed 2 bases and J 5 bases; nucleotides not matched to a gene: 9. In DNA, the CDR3 is TGTGCCTGGAGTAGACTAGCGGGAGTGGCGGTTACCGGGGAGCTGTTTTTT. It yields the protein CAWSRLAGVAVTGELFF.

This clone was detected a few times. V usage is TRBV5-1 and J usage is TRBJ2-7; a weak D match, TRBD2 (7 bases). Trimming shortened V by 2 bases and J by 6 bases, and 18 bases separated the two germline ends. The CDR3 totals 15 residues. CDR1 is SGHRS, CDR2 YFSETQ, per germline. The CDR3 region is CASSFRGGDHREQYF. CDR3 bases: TGCGCCAGCAGCTTCCGCGGGGGCGACCATCGCGAGCAGTACTTC.

J is TRBJ1-5 and V is TRBV6-6, with D possibly being TRBD1 (5 bases). This CDR3 region has 13 residues. Germline V CDR1 and CDR2: MNHNY, SVGAGI (reference sequence). V lost 8 bases, J lost 6 bases, and 14 bases lay in between. The CDR3 DNA reads TGTGCCAGCGGGAGAAACGGGGGTCAGCCCCAGCATTTT. The encoded protein is CASGRNGGQPQHF.

To note about this clone: Distinct nucleotide sequences in the sample also encode this CDR3. The rearrangement uses TRBV5-5 and TRBJ2-5; a possible D gene is TRBD1 (6 bases). In germline, CDR1 is SGHKS, CDR2 YYEKEE (reference sequence). Trimming removed 7 bases from V and 4 bases from J, with 11 bases in between. The CDR3 has 12 amino acids. The CDR3 is CASGTGTETQYF. CDR3 nucleotides: TGTGCCAGCGGAACAGGGACAGAGACCCAGTACTTC.

The sample holds one count of this clone. The V and J genes are TRBV5-6 and TRBJ1-4; a weak D match, TRBD1 (5 bases). Deletions cut 0 bases from V and 4 bases from J, with 7 bases between. Germline values: CDR1 SGHDT, CDR2 YYEEEE. This CDR3 region has 14 residues. The CDR3 DNA reads TGTGCCAGCAGCTTGGGACAGCATAATGAAAAACTGTTTTTT. It specifies CASSLGQHNEKLFF.

The genes are TRBV2 and TRBJ1-5, with a possible D match to TRBD1 (6 bases). From germline, CDR1 is SNHLY and CDR2 FYNNEI. The CDR3 is made up of 14 amino acids. V was cut by 9 bases and J by 0 bases, with 12 bases left in between. The CDR3 coding sequence is TGTGCCAGTGGGGGGCGGCTTAGCAATCAGCCCCAGCATTTT. As protein: CASGGRLSNQPQHF.

The J gene is TRBJ1-5, the V gene TRBV28; 8 bases map to TRBD1. CDR1 is MDHEN, CDR2 SYDVKM, per germline. This CDR3 has 17 amino acids. J was trimmed by 5 bases and V by 3 bases; bases with no gene match: 12. The CDR3, as DNA: TGTGCCAGCAGTTTTAGCCGACAGGGGAGGGTCCATCAGCCCCAGCATTTT. This translates into CASSFSRQGRVHQPQHF.

This chain links TRBV11-2 with TRBJ2-5, with D unclear. The CDR3 contains 12 residues. V dropped 3 bases and J dropped 5 bases, with 7 bases sitting between them. CDR1 SGHAT and CDR2 FQNNGV come from the germline V gene. The CDR3 sequence: CASSFMSETQYF. For the CDR3, the DNA is TGTGCCAGCAGCTTCATGTCGGAGACCCAGTACTTC.

J is TRBJ1-5 and V is TRBV7-2, with D hard to call. The CDR3 contains 14 residues. The germline V gene encodes CDR1 SGHTA and CDR2 FQGNSA. V lost 5 bases to trimming and J lost 7 bases, with 15 bases between them. The CDR3 DNA is TGTGCCAGCAGCCCCCGCAGAATGGGACAGCCCCAGCATTTT. Amino acid sequence: CASSPRRMGQPQHF.

CDR3 nucleotides: TGTGCCAGCAGCCAAGTAAGAGGAACTGGGGCCAACGTCCTGACTTTC. Protein product: CASSQVRGTGANVLTF. V gene TRBV4-2 combines with J gene TRBJ2-6, with D unclear. From germline, CDR1 is LGHNA and CDR2 YNFKEQ. The V end lost 1 base, the J end lost 2 bases, and 9 bases lay between the germline ends. The CDR3 loop spans 16 amino acids.

The J gene is TRBJ2-1, the V gene TRBV6-5; a possible D gene is TRBD2 (5 bases). This CDR3 has 13 residues. Germline V gene lookup returns CDR1 MNHEY and CDR2 SVGAGI. Trimming pared 4 bases from V and 3 bases from J, leaving 7 bases between. CDR3 amino acids: CASSFRGYNEQFF. CDR3 bases: TGTGCCAGCAGTTTCCGGGGCTACAATGAGCAGTTCTTC.

This sequence joins TRBV28 and TRBJ2-7; TRBD2 is a possible D gene (6 bases). V was shortened by 7 bases and J by 3 bases, with 16 bases between the two germline ends. From germline, CDR1 is MDHEN and CDR2 SYDVKM. The CDR3 extends over 14 amino acids. In nucleotides, the CDR3 is TGTGCCAGCACTTCGGTGGAGGGGCTCTACGAGCAGTACTTC. Protein sequence: CASTSVEGLYEQYF.

The chain has TRBV11-2 and TRBJ2-7, with D maybe TRBD2 (5 bases). The CDR3 is 15 residues long. Trimming left V 1 base short and J 2 bases short, with 12 bases between. Per the germline V gene, CDR1 is SGHAT and CDR2 is FQNNGV. The CDR3 loop reads CASSLATSGAYEQYF. Here the CDR3 DNA reads TGTGCCAGCAGCTTAGCCACCTCCGGGGCCTACGAGCAGTACTTC.

This clone was observed a few times. This chain uses TRBV19 with TRBJ2-3; D is uncertain. V was pared by 3 bases and J by 4 bases, with 5 bases between. This CDR3 is built from 12 residues. Germline lookup yields CDR1 LNHDA and CDR2 SQIVND (reference sequence). DNA of the CDR3: TGTGCCAGTAGTATGGCTGCAGATACGCAGTATTTT. Translating gives CASSMAADTQYF.

J is TRBJ2-3 and V is TRBV13; 8 bases agree with TRBD1. The CDR3 runs 15 residues. The junction had 2 bases not matched to a gene; V was cut back by 3 bases and J by 0 bases. Germline CDR1 PRHDT, CDR2 FYEKMQ (reference sequence). The CDR3: CASSFRTGSTDTQYF. DNA of the CDR3: TGTGCCAGCAGCTTCAGGACAGGGAGCACAGATACGCAGTATTTT.

The chain couples TRBV28 to TRBJ1-2; D perhaps matches TRBD1 (5 bases). Looked up from germline, CDR1 is MDHEN and CDR2 is SYDVKM. The CDR3 is 13 residues long. Trimming removed 2 bases from V and 8 bases from J, with 12 bases in between. In DNA, the CDR3 is TGTGCCAGCAGTTTACTCCAGGGCGAGGGCTACACCTTC. Encoded protein: CASSLLQGEGYTF.

The chain uses TRBV15 and TRBJ1-5; 7 nucleotides match TRBD1. Unmatched junction bases numbered 6, after V lost 0 bases and J lost 4 bases. Germline CDR1 LNHNV, CDR2 YYDKDF (reference sequence). This CDR3 spans 16 amino acids. The CDR3 sequence is CATSRDRSGGNQPQHF. As DNA, the CDR3 is TGTGCCACCAGCAGAGACAGGTCAGGGGGTAATCAGCCCCAGCATTTT.

The V call is TRBV27, the J call TRBJ1-1; 9 nucleotides line up with TRBD1. The CDR3 sequence is 15 residues long. V trimming: 6 bases; J trimming: 2 bases; junction bases outside the gene matches: 7. CDR1 is MNHEY, CDR2 SMNVEV, per germline (reference sequence). In DNA form, the CDR3 reads TGTGCCAGCAGCTTACAGGGGGCGGTTAACACTGAAGCTTTCTTT. As protein: CASSLQGAVNTEAFF.

This rearrangement joins TRBV6-5 to TRBJ1-1; D uncertain. V was shortened by 6 bases and J by 0 bases, with 11 bases between the two germline ends. CDR1 is MNHEY and CDR2 is SVGAGI in the germline V gene. This CDR3 comprises 14 residues. CDR3 sequence reads: CASRQADLNTEAFF. The CDR3, as DNA: TGTGCCAGCAGGCAAGCGGACCTGAACACTGAAGCTTTCTTT.

DNA for the CDR3: TGTGCCAGCAGTTTGGCAGAGTTCTATGGCTACACCTTC. It yields the protein CASSLAEFYGYTF. V usage is TRBV28 and J usage is TRBJ1-2; no definite D call. In germline, CDR1 is MDHEN, CDR2 SYDVKM. V lost 3 bases and J 4 bases, leaving 9 bases between the germline ends. The CDR3 consists of 13 residues.

The count of this clone is one. The chain joins TRBV7-2 to TRBJ2-1; 7 bases line up with TRBD2. Germline loops: CDR1 SGHTA, CDR2 FQGNSA. CDR3 length: 15 amino acids. After removal of 2 bases from V and 5 bases from J, the junction contained 6 bases not matched to a gene. CDR3 amino acids: CASSLTREGHNEQFF. The CDR3 DNA is TGTGCCAGCAGCTTAACGAGGGAGGGCCACAATGAGCAGTTCTTC.

The V call is TRBV18, the J call TRBJ1-3; D uncertain. Per the germline V gene, CDR1 is KGHSH and CDR2 is LQKENI. Deletions cut 5 bases from V and 4 bases from J, with 15 bases between. This CDR3 spans 15 amino acids. The CDR3 bases are TGTGCCAGCTCAGCCTACGAGAGTAGAGGAAACACCATATATTTT. Translation: CASSAYESRGNTIYF. The full variable domain, rest sourced from reference TRBV18 and TRBJ1-3, is NAGVMQNPRHLVRRRGQEARLRCSPMKGHSHVYWYRQLPEEGLKFMVYLQKENIIDESGMPKERFSAEFPKEGPSILRIQQVVRGDSAAYFCASSAYESRGNTIYFGEGSWLTVV.

The CDR3 coding sequence is TGTGCCAGCAGTTACAATAGGCGAGACACTGAAGCTTTCTTT. Its protein product is CASSYNRRDTEAFF. The gene calls are TRBV6-6 and TRBJ1-1, with D hard to call. The germline gives CDR1 MNHNY, CDR2 SVGAGI (reference sequence). This CDR3 comprises 14 residues. With 2 bases removed from V and 3 bases from J, the gap between germline ends came to 10 bases.

This CDR3 reads CATSDQGAGRYTGELFF. As DNA, the CDR3 is TGTGCCACCAGTGATCAAGGGGCCGGGCGGTACACCGGGGAGCTGTTTTTT. The chain joins TRBV24-1 to TRBJ2-2; D perhaps matches TRBD1 (5 bases). V was trimmed by 3 bases and J by 3 bases, leaving 16 bases between them. The germline V gene encodes CDR1 KGHDR and CDR2 SFDVKD. This CDR3 has 17 amino acids.

The V and J genes are TRBV14 and TRBJ1-2, with TRBD1 matching over 8 bases. The junction had 9 bases not matched to a gene; V was cut back by 6 bases and J by 6 bases. The CDR3 spans 14 residues. Germline-derived CDR1 and CDR2 are SGHDN and FVKESK. CDR3 nucleotides: TGTGCCAGCAGTCGGGACAGGTTAAGCCATGGCTACACCTTC. It specifies CASSRDRLSHGYTF.

This chain joins TRBV12-5 and TRBJ2-2; no clear D. This CDR3 is 13 amino acids long. CDR1 is LGHNT and CDR2 is FRNRAP in the germline V gene. Trimming stripped 7 bases from V and 6 bases from J, with 12 bases between. The CDR3 region is CASAKKSPGELFF. CDR3 nucleotides: TGTGCTAGTGCTAAGAAATCCCCCGGGGAGCTGTTTTTT. Together with reference TRBV12-5 and TRBJ2-2, the CDR3 gives the full variable domain: DARVTQTPRHKVTEMGQEVTMRCQPILGHNTVFWYRQTMMQGLELLAYFRNRAPLDDSGMPKDRFSAEMPDATLATLKIQPSEPRDSAVYFCASAKKSPGELFFGEGSRLTVL.

This sequence joins TRBV27 and TRBJ1-1, with D uncertain. The CDR3 extends over 14 amino acids. Germline CDR1 reads MNHEY; CDR2 reads SMNVEV (reference sequence). V was cut by 3 bases and J by 1 base, with 9 bases left in between. The CDR3, as DNA: TGTGCCAGCAGTTTTGCTAGTTCGAACACTGAAGCTTTCTTT. This translates into CASSFASSNTEAFF.

This clone was counted a few times. The rearrangement joins TRBV7-9 to TRBJ1-3, with D uncertain. The ends were cut back, 1 base at V and 6 bases at J, with 16 bases in the middle. This CDR3 comprises 16 residues. CDR1 is SEHNR, CDR2 FQNEAQ, per germline (reference sequence). CDR3 coding DNA: TGTGCCAGCAGCTTAGGGAATTTGGGGAACGAAAACACCATATATTTT. This encodes CASSLGNLGNENTIYF. The whole variable domain, filled in from reference TRBV7-9 and TRBJ1-3, reads DTGVSQNPRHKITKRGQNVTFRCDPISEHNRLYWYRQTLGQGPEFLTYFQNEAQLEKSRLLSDRFSAERPKGSFSTLEIQRTEQGDSAMYLCASSLGNLGNENTIYFGEGSWLTVV.

The rearrangement links TRBV9 to TRBJ2-7, with D uncertain. CDR1 SGDLS and CDR2 YYNGEE come from the germline V gene. Trimming removed 0 bases at V and 0 bases at J, with 10 bases between. The CDR3 runs to 15 residues. The CDR3 region is CASSVGAAHSYEQYF. Here the CDR3 DNA reads TGTGCCAGCAGCGTAGGGGCGGCCCACTCCTACGAGCAGTACTTC.

The CDR3 loop reads CAISEGTGGYTDTQYF. The CDR3 coding sequence is TGTGCCATCAGTGAGGGGACAGGGGGGTACACAGATACGCAGTATTTT. This chain joins TRBV10-3 and TRBJ2-3; TRBD1 matches at 11 bases. The CDR3 sequence is 16 residues long. Germline CDR1 reads ENHRY; CDR2 reads SYGVKD. With 2 bases clipped from V and 2 bases from J, the junction kept 3 bases outside the gene matches.